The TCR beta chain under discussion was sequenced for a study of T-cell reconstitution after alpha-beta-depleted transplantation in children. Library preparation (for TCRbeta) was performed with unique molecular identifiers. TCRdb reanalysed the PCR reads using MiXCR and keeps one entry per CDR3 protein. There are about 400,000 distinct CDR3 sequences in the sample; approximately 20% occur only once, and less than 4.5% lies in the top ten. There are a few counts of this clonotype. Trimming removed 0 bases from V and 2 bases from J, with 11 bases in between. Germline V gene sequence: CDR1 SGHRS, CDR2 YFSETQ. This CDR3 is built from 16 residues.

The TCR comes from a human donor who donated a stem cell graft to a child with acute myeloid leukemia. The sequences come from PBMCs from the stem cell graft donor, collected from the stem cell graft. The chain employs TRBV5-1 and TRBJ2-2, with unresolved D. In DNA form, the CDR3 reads TGCGCCAGCAGCTTGGGTAGGGTCGTCAACACCGGGGAGCTGTTTTTT. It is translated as CASSLGRVVNTGELFF.